This entry is about one TCR beta chain. The data were produced by immunoSEQ multiplex PCR, yet TCRdb's version contains in-frame clones alone and is incomplete. The sample contains over 35,000 clones, roughly nine tenths of which appear only once. These data belong to a study of T cell changes during pregnancy in multiple sclerosis. The germline V gene has CDR1 LNHDA and CDR2 SQIVND (reference sequence). Trimming shortened V by 5 bases and J by 2 bases, and 9 bases separated the two germline ends. This CDR3 has 13 residues. The origin of this receptor is a female donor with multiple sclerosis, enrolled in a pregnancy study. Sequencing used CD4+ T cells from peripheral blood mononuclear cells, obtained in the first trimester of pregnancy. V usage is TRBV19 and J usage is TRBJ1-1; perhaps TRBD1 as D (6 bases). CDR3 amino acids: CASSHRENTEAFF. DNA for the CDR3: TGTGCCAGTAGTCACAGGGAAAACACTGAAGCTTTCTTT.